These 9 T cell receptor beta chains came from one sample sequenced in a study of shared clonotypes between healthy human individuals. Measured with immunoSEQ multiplex PCR; TCRdb has only the in-frame clones, and not every one. The table has fewer than 2.5 million clones, more than 85% seen once; the top ten hold 0.36%. The sequenced sample was naive CD4+ T cells from PBMCs. Regarding subset: CD45RA+ positively selected. These receptors were obtained from a man aged 18 to 29 in good health. Some clones in this sample may be carry-over from other donors' samples.

J is TRBJ1-5 and V is TRBV28; 7 positions match TRBD1. Germline-derived CDR1 and CDR2 are MDHEN and SYDVKM. The ends lost 5 bases at V and 9 bases at J; junction bases unmatched: 13. This CDR3 contains 15 residues. The CDR3 DNA sequence: TGTGCCAGCAGTACCCCGGTACAGGGGCGTCGGCCCCAGCATTTT. As protein: CASSTPVQGRRPQHF. Looking up the rest from reference TRBV28 and TRBJ1-5 gives the full variable domain: DVKVTQSSRYLVKRTGEKVFLECVQDMDHENMFWYRQDPGLGLRLIYFSYDVKMKEKGDIPEGYSVSREKKERFSLILESASTNQTSMYLCASSTPVQGRRPQHFGDGTRLSIL.

The J gene is TRBJ1-4, the V gene TRBV29-1; perhaps TRBD1 as D (6 bases). The ends were cut back, 1 base at V and 11 bases at J, with 11 bases in the middle. This CDR3 region has 12 residues. The germline V gene encodes CDR1 SQVTM and CDR2 ANQGSEA. The CDR3 nucleotides are TGCAGCGTTGAAGTGGGGGCAGGGAAACTGTTTTTT. Protein product: CSVEVGAGKLFF.

This rearrangement joins TRBV6-1 to TRBJ1-4; no clear D. CDR1 and CDR2 (germline): MNHNS, SASEGT. Trimming removed 3 bases at V and 8 bases at J, with 10 bases between. The length of the CDR3 is 13 residues. CDR3 sequence reads: CASSERLGEKLFF. Here the CDR3 DNA reads TGTGCCAGCAGTGAGCGGTTAGGGGAAAAACTGTTTTTT.

This rearrangement joins TRBV9 to TRBJ2-1; 8 nucleotides line up with TRBD2. The CDR3 totals 13 residues. V lost 0 bases to trimming and J lost 15 bases; unmatched junction nucleotides: 8. Germline assignment: CDR1 SGDLS and CDR2 YYNGEE. CDR3 DNA: TGTGCCAGCAGCGTAGACGGGGGACTAGGTCGGTTCTTC. As protein: CASSVDGGLGRFF.

This clone was seen once. The chain recombines TRBV10-3 with TRBJ2-5, with TRBD2 matching over 7 bases. J gave up 5 bases and V 3 bases, and 9 bases lay outside the gene matches. CDR1 is ENHRY, CDR2 SYGVKD, per germline. This CDR3 is 15 amino acids long. The DNA of the CDR3 is TGTGCCATCAGTGATGAAAGGGAGGGGCAGGAGACCCAGTACTTC. As protein: CAISDEREGQETQYF.

The chain joins TRBV5-4 to TRBJ2-4; D is unclear. Between the trimmed V and J ends, which lost 0 bases and 0 bases, there was a span of 13 bases. This CDR3 is built from 17 residues. Germline V CDR1 and CDR2: SGHNT, YYREEE (reference sequence). Here the CDR3 DNA reads TGTGCCAGCAGCTTGGCCGAGCACCGGGTAGCCAAAAACATTCAGTACTTC. Amino acids: CASSLAEHRVAKNIQYF. Together with reference TRBV5-4 and TRBJ2-4, the CDR3 gives the full variable domain: ETGVTQSPTHLIKTRGQQVTLRCSSQSGHNTVSWYQQALGQGPQFIFQYYREEENGRGNFPPRFSGLQFPNYSSELNVNALELDDSALYLCASSLAEHRVAKNIQYFGAGTRLSVL.

The J gene is TRBJ2-2, the V gene TRBV28; D is unresolved. CDR1 and CDR2 from the germline V gene are MDHEN and SYDVKM. Deletions cut 2 bases from V and 1 base from J, with 11 bases between. This CDR3 comprises 16 residues. The CDR3 spells CASSLLWAGNTGELFF. DNA for the CDR3: TGTGCCAGCAGTTTACTCTGGGCAGGGAACACCGGGGAGCTGTTTTTT. The whole variable domain, filled in from reference TRBV28 and TRBJ2-2, reads DVKVTQSSRYLVKRTGEKVFLECVQDMDHENMFWYRQDPGLGLRLIYFSYDVKMKEKGDIPEGYSVSREKKERFSLILESASTNQTSMYLCASSLLWAGNTGELFFGEGSRLTVL.

This sequence joins TRBV6-4 and TRBJ1-1; D is possibly TRBD1 (6 bases). Germline loops: CDR1 MRHNA, CDR2 SNTAGT. Trimming took off 7 bases at V and 4 bases at J, with 16 bases between the two ends. This CDR3 spans 14 amino acids. The CDR3 bases are TGTGCCAGCATTACAGGGTTTGGAGGCACTGAAGCTTTCTTT. The encoded protein is CASITGFGGTEAFF.

The rearrangement links TRBV2 to TRBJ1-5; D is possibly TRBD1 (5 bases). Germline V lookup: CDR1 SNHLY, CDR2 FYNNEI. V lost 7 bases and J 4 bases, leaving 11 bases between the germline ends. This CDR3 region has 13 residues. DNA of the CDR3: TGTGCCAGCACCCTGGGACGTAATCAGCCCCAGCATTTT. This translates into CASTLGRNQPQHF.